The rows below give T cell receptor beta chains drawn from one sample of a study of identical twins. TCRdb analysed the 5' RACE reads with MiXCR anew, one entry per CDR3 protein. Of 1,800,000 or so distinct CDR3 sequences listed, about 32% are singletons. The sequenced sample was cord blood. These receptors originate from a newborn girl in good health. The conserved cysteine and the conserved F or W are not part of the CDR3 here. The D gene is left open where the match is weak.

TRBJ2-1 TRBV21-1 NA ASSKAGVLSGRSYNEQF
TRBJ2-3 TRBV27 TRBD2 ASSLITGGPTDTQY
TRBJ2-5 TRBV11-1 NA ASSLAASEETQY
TRBJ1-2 TRBV20-1 NA SARVPTGGYGYT
TRBJ2-1 TRBV29-1 NA SVVTSFGTYEQF
TRBJ2-7 TRBV12-3/TRBV12-4 TRBD2 ASSSLGGTPYNEQY
TRBJ1-2 TRBV20-1 NA SASEAFYGYT
TRBJ1-1 TRBV4-1 NA ASSPPGDNTEAF
TRBJ2-3 TRBV2 NA AKQTGPGTDTQY
TRBJ2-5 TRBV5-1 NA VSPPTATQY
TRBJ1-2 TRBV2 TRBD1 ASSEGGGGNGYT
TRBJ2-3 TRBV10-3 NA AISEGAEYTQY
TRBJ2-7 TRBV4-2 TRBD2 ASSPSTSGTYEQY
TRBJ2-7 TRBV30 NA AWSVQVPYEQY
TRBJ2-3 TRBV6-1 TRBD1 ARTGDSADTQY
TRBJ2-1 TRBV18 TRBD2 ANSSGTSTNEQF
TRBJ2-5 TRBV29-1 NA SVAWIPEGY
TRBJ2-4 TRBV6-4 TRBD1 ASSDKLTGKYNEQY
TRBJ2-7 TRBV6-2/TRBV6-3 TRBD2 ATTLRGAGEQY
TRBJ2-7 TRBV20-1 TRBD1 SATQGAIYEQY
TRBJ1-1 TRBV20-1 NA SARGQPEAF
TRBJ2-7 TRBV2 NA ASSAARQGPYEQY
TRBJ2-7 TRBV11-2 TRBD2 ASSLTGGVSYEQY
TRBJ2-7 TRBV20-1 TRBD2 SVFSGLGDHEQY
TRBJ2-6 TRBV12-3/TRBV12-4 NA ASWNGGWGANVLT
TRBJ2-3 TRBV12-3/TRBV12-4 TRBD2 ASSSKGLAGVTQY
TRBJ2-4 TRBV20-1 TRBD2 SARFRGVATLPFYNEQY